The next 2 T cell receptor beta chains were all read from a single sample in a study of technical replicates of blood from a handful of donors. Profiled with immunoSEQ multiplex PCR; TCRdb holds only in-frame clones, not every one. Of 50,000 to 65,000 clones in the sample, approximately 92% were seen once. The source material was PBMCs. Receptors originate from a human donor in good health. Some clones in this sample may be carry-over from other donors' samples.

CDR3 region: CASSLQGSRTQYF. Here the CDR3 DNA reads TGCGCCAGCAGCCTACAGGGGAGCCGGACCCAGTACTTC. The chain carries TRBV5-1 and TRBJ2-5, with 7 bases identical to TRBD1. J gave up 7 bases and V 4 bases, and 7 bases lay outside the gene matches. The CDR3 consists of 13 residues. Germline-derived CDR1 and CDR2 are SGHRS and YFSETQ.

The genes are TRBV7-8 and TRBJ1-4; no reliable D call. The CDR3 has 15 amino acids. V dropped 1 base and J dropped 5 bases, with 11 bases sitting between them. Looked up from germline, CDR1 is SGHVS and CDR2 is FQNEAQ. CDR3 in amino acids: CASSLEAGWNEKLFF. CDR3 DNA: TGTGCCAGCAGCTTAGAGGCAGGCTGGAATGAAAAACTGTTTTTT.